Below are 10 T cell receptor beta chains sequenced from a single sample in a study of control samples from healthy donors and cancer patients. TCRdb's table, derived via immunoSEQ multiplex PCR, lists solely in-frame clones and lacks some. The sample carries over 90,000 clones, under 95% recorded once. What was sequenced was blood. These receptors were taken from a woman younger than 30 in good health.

DNA for the CDR3: TGTGCCAGCAGCCTCGGGGCCGCGGGAGTGATTCGGGAGCAGTACTTC. Translated: CASSLGAAGVIREQYF. J is TRBJ2-7 and V is TRBV13; TRBD2 aligns across 7 bases. Germline V gives CDR1 PRHDT, CDR2 FYEKMQ (reference sequence). The CDR3 is 16 amino acids. V shed 5 bases and J 7 bases; nucleotides not matched to a gene: 17.

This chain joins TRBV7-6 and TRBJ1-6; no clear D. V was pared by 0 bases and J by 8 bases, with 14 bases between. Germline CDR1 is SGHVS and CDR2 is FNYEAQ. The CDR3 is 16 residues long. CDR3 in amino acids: CASSLARSVGDSPLHF. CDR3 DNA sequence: TGTGCCAGCAGCTTAGCGAGGTCCGTCGGTGATTCACCCCTCCACTTT.

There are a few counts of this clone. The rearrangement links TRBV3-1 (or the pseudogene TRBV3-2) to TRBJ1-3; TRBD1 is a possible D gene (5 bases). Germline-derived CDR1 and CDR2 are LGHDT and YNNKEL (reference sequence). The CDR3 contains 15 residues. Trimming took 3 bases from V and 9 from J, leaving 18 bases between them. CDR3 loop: CASSHLLRGAGTIYF. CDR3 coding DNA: TGTGCCAGCAGCCACCTGCTTAGGGGCGCTGGCACCATATATTTT.

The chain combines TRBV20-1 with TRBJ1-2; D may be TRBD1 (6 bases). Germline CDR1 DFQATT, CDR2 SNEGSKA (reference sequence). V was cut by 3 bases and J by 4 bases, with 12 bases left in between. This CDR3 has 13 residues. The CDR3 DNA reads TGCAGTGCTAGTACAGGGATCTCCTATGGCTACACCTTC. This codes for CSASTGISYGYTF.

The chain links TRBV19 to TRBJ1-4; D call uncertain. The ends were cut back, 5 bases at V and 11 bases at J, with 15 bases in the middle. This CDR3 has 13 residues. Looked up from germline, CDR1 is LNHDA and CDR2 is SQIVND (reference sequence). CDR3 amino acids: CASSSFGDGKLFF. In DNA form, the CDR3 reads TGTGCCAGTAGTTCATTTGGGGATGGGAAACTGTTTTTT. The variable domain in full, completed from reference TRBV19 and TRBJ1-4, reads DGGITQSPKYLFRKEGQNVTLSCEQNLNHDAMYWYRQDPGQGLRLIYYSQIVNDFQKGDIAEGYSVSREKKESFPLTVTSAQKNPTAFYLCASSSFGDGKLFFGSGTQLSVL.

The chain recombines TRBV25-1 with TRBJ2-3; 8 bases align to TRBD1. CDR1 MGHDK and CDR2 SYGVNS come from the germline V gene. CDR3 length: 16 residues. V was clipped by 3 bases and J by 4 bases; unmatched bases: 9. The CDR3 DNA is TGTGCCAGCAGTGAGGGTGGGACAGGCGGGGCAGATACGCAGTATTTT. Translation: CASSEGGTGGADTQYF.

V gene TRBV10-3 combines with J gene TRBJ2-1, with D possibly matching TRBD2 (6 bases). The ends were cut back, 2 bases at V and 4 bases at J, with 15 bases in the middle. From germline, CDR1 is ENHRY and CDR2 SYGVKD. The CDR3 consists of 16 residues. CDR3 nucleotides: TGTGCCATCAGTGAGGGAGTAGGCGGGACTTACAATGAGCAGTTCTTC. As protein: CAISEGVGGTYNEQFF.

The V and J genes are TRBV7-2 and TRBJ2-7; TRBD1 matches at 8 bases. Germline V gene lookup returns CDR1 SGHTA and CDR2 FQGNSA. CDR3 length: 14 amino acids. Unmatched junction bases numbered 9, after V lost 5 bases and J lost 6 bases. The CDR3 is CASSPRTGLGEQYF. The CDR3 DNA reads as TGTGCCAGCAGCCCTCGGACAGGGCTGGGCGAGCAGTACTTC.

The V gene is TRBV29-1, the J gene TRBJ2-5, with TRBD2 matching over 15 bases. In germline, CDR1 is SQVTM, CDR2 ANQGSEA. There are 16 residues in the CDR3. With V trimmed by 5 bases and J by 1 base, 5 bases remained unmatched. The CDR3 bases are TGCAGCGTTCTAGGACTAGCGGGAGGGCCCCAAGAGACCCAGTACTTC. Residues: CSVLGLAGGPQETQYF.

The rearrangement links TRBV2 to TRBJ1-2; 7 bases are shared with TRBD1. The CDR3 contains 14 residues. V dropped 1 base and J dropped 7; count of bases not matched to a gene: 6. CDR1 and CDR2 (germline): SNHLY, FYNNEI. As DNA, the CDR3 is TGTGCCAGCAGTGAAGAGTCAGGGGGAAGTGGCTACACCTTC. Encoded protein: CASSEESGGSGYTF. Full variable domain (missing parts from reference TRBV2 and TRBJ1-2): EPEVTQTPSHQVTQMGQEVILRCVPISNHLYFYWYRQILGQKVEFLVSFYNNEISEKSEIFDDQFSVERPDGSNFTLKIRSTKLEDSAMYFCASSEESGGSGYTFGSGTRLTVV.